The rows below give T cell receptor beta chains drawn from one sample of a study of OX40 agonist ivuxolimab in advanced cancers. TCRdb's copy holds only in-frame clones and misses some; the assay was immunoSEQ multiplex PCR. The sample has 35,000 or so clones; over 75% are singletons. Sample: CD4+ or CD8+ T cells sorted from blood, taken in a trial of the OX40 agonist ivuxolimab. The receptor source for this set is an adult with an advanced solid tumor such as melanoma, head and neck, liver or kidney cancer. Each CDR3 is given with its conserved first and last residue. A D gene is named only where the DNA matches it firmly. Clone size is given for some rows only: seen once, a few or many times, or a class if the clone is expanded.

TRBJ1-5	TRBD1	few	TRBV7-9	CASSSGGRPQHF	TGTGCCAGCAGCTCAGGGGGCAGGCCCCAGCATTTT
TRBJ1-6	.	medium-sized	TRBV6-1	CACRPGQLGNSPLHF	TGTGCCTGCAGACCCGGACAGCTGGGGAATTCACCCCTCCACTTT
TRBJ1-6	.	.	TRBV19	CASSMGRTYNSPLHF	TGTGCCAGTAGTATGGGCAGAACCTATAATTCACCCCTCCACTTT
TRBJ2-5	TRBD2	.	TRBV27	CASSPTQRGGPLRWTQYF	TGTGCCAGCAGTCCCACCCAGCGGGGAGGCCCCCTCAGATGGACCCAGTACTTC
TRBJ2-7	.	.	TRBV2	CASISRVPYEQYF	TGTGCCAGCATTAGCAGGGTCCCCTACGAGCAGTACTTC
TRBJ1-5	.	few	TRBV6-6	CASSYSGYSNQPQHF	TGTGCCAGCAGTTACTCTGGTTATAGCAATCAGCCCCAGCATTTT
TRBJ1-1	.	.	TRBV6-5	CASNDRNTEAFF	TGTGCCAGCAACGACAGGAACACTGAAGCTTTCTTT
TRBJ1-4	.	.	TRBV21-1	CASSNGQGEGTNEKLFF	TGTGCCAGCAGCAACGGACAGGGGGAGGGGACTAATGAAAAACTGTTTTTT
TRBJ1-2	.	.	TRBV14	CASSQERGYYGYTF	TGTGCCAGCAGCCAAGAAAGAGGGTACTATGGCTACACCTTC
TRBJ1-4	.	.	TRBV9	CASSVGGLDEKLFF	TGTGCCAGCAGCGTAGGCGGACTTGATGAAAAACTGTTTTTT
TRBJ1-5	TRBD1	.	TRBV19	CASSTGTGPDQPQHF	TGTGCCAGTAGTACGGGGACAGGGCCAGATCAGCCCCAGCATTTT
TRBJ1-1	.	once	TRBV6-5	CASSLSLNTEAFF	TGTGCCAGCAGCCTATCATTGAACACTGAAGCTTTCTTT
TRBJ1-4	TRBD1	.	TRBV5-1	CASSLKGQDEKLFF	TGCGCCAGCAGCTTGAAGGGACAGGACGAAAAACTGTTTTTT
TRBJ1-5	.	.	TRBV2	CASSGQGGGNQPQHF	TGTGCCAGCAGTGGTCAGGGAGGTGGCAATCAGCCCCAGCATTTT
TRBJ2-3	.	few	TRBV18	CASSRVTTDTQYF	TGTGCCAGCTCACGGGTAACCACAGATACGCAGTATTTT
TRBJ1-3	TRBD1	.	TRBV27	CASSSTIQKTGSGNTIYF	TGTGCCAGCAGTTCAACCATCCAAAAGACAGGGTCTGGAAACACCATATATTTT
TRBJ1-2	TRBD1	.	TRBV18	CASSSPGQGEKNYGYTF	TGTGCCAGCTCATCACCGGGACAGGGGGAAAAGAACTATGGCTACACCTTC
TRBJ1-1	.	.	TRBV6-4	CASSVFQNTEAFF	TGTGCCAGCAGCGTCTTTCAGAACACTGAAGCTTTCTTT
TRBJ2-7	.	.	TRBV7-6	CASGLGTPGNEQYF	TGTGCCAGCGGCCTCGGGACTCCCGGGAACGAGCAGTACTTC
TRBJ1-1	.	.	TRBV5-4	CASSFRADTEAFF	TGTGCCAGCAGCTTCCGGGCAGACACTGAAGCTTTCTTT
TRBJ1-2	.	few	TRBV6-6	CASSHQGARDYGYTF	TGTGCCAGCAGTCACCAGGGCGCGCGGGACTATGGCTACACCTTC
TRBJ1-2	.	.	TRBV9	CASSVEQGLYGYTF	TGTGCCAGCAGCGTAGAACAGGGACTATATGGCTACACCTTC
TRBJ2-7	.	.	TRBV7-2	CASSLAGAPRQYF	TGTGCCAGCAGCTTAGCTGGGGCCCCCAGACAGTACTTC
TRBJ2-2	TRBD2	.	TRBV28	CASSDTGLANTGELFF	TGTGCCAGCAGCGATACCGGACTAGCCAACACCGGGGAGCTGTTTTTT